The rows below give T cell receptor beta chains drawn from one sample of a study of a mutant IDH1 vaccine in newly diagnosed glioma. No antigen is known for these receptors. Profiled with immunoSEQ multiplex PCR; TCRdb holds only in-frame clones, not every one. The sample carries under 45,000 clones, 82% recorded once. The input for sequencing was PBMCs, taken from a glioma patient whose treatment included an IDH1 peptide vaccine. These receptors all come from a man between 18 and 35 years old with glioma. Some clones in this sample may be carry-over from other donors' samples. CDR3s include the opening cysteine and the closing phenylalanine or tryptophan. Each record gives: D gene, J gene, clone size, V gene, CDR3 length, CDR3 DNA, CDR3 protein. The D gene is left open where the match is weak. Rows give clone size only sometimes, using once, few, many, or a class for an expanded clone.

d_gene: .
j_gene: TRBJ2-1
abundance: once
v_gene: TRBV29-1
len: 13
CDR3nt: TGCAGCGGTCGGACATTTGGAAACAATGAGCAGTTCTTC
CDR3aa: CSGRTFGNNEQFF

d_gene: .
j_gene: TRBJ1-1
abundance: .
v_gene: TRBV10-3
len: 16
CDR3nt: TGTGCCATCAGTGGCCGACAATCAGGTGAGAACACTGAAGCTTTCTTT
CDR3aa: CAISGRQSGENTEAFF

d_gene: .
j_gene: TRBJ1-1
abundance: .
v_gene: TRBV7-2
len: 15
CDR3nt: TGTGCCAGCAGCTTATGGGCCCGGGATAACGGTGAAGCTTTCTTT
CDR3aa: CASSLWARDNGEAFF

d_gene: .
j_gene: TRBJ2-2
abundance: few
v_gene: TRBV5-5
len: 14
CDR3nt: TGTGCCAGCAGCTTGCGGCCAGACACCGGGGAGCTGTTTTTT
CDR3aa: CASSLRPDTGELFF

d_gene: .
j_gene: TRBJ1-1
abundance: few
v_gene: TRBV29-1
len: 12
CDR3nt: TGCAGCGTCGAGACATCTGGGACTGAAGCTTTCTTT
CDR3aa: CSVETSGTEAFF

d_gene: .
j_gene: TRBJ1-4
abundance: .
v_gene: TRBV25-1
len: 17
CDR3nt: TGTGCCAGCAGTGAATACATCCCCGACTTCGCTAATGAAAAACTGTTTTTT
CDR3aa: CASSEYIPDFANEKLFF

d_gene: .
j_gene: TRBJ1-2
abundance: .
v_gene: TRBV6-6
len: 13
CDR3nt: TGTGCCAGCAGTCCGACAAGTACTAATGGCTACACCTTC
CDR3aa: CASSPTSTNGYTF

d_gene: .
j_gene: TRBJ2-7
abundance: .
v_gene: TRBV20-1
len: 10
CDR3nt: TGCAGTGGCGTGGATCACGAGCAGTACTTC
CDR3aa: CSGVDHEQYF

d_gene: .
j_gene: TRBJ1-2
abundance: few
v_gene: TRBV2
len: 16
CDR3nt: TGTGCCAGCAGTGAATCAGGGACATACTCTAACTATGGCTACACCTTC
CDR3aa: CASSESGTYSNYGYTF

d_gene: TRBD2
j_gene: TRBJ2-3
abundance: .
v_gene: TRBV29-1
len: 14
CDR3nt: TGCAGCGCCCGACTAGCGGGAAAAACAGATACGCAGTATTTT
CDR3aa: CSARLAGKTDTQYF

d_gene: .
j_gene: TRBJ1-1
abundance: .
v_gene: TRBV19
len: 13
CDR3nt: TGTGCCAGTAGTATTTGGGGGGGGGTTGAAGCTTTCTTT
CDR3aa: CASSIWGGVEAFF

d_gene: TRBD1
j_gene: TRBJ2-7
abundance: .
v_gene: TRBV5-1
len: 14
CDR3nt: TGCGCCAGCAGAAGAGGGGACAGGTCCTACGAGCAGTACTTC
CDR3aa: CASRRGDRSYEQYF

d_gene: .
j_gene: TRBJ1-5
abundance: few
v_gene: TRBV19
len: 15
CDR3nt: TGTGCCAGTATTACGTCTGGGAACCTTAATCAGCCCCAGCATTTT
CDR3aa: CASITSGNLNQPQHF

d_gene: .
j_gene: TRBJ1-1
abundance: .
v_gene: TRBV19
len: 14
CDR3nt: TGTGCCAGTAGTTGGGTCTTGGGGAACACTGAAGCTTTCTTT
CDR3aa: CASSWVLGNTEAFF

d_gene: .
j_gene: TRBJ1-2
abundance: .
v_gene: TRBV7-2
len: 15
CDR3nt: TGTGCCAGCAGCTTAGGCCTCGGGGGCAGCTATGGCTACACCTTC
CDR3aa: CASSLGLGGSYGYTF

d_gene: TRBD2
j_gene: TRBJ2-1
abundance: .
v_gene: TRBV6-5
len: 13
CDR3nt: TGTGCCAGCAGTGAGGGGAGATGGCGGGACTATCTCTTC
CDR3aa: CASSEGRWRDYLF

d_gene: .
j_gene: TRBJ2-7
abundance: .
v_gene: TRBV15
len: 13
CDR3nt: TGTGCCACCAGCAGGGAAGGGGGGTACGAGCAGTACTTC
CDR3aa: CATSREGGYEQYF

d_gene: TRBD2
j_gene: TRBJ2-1
abundance: once
v_gene: TRBV19
len: 16
CDR3nt: TGTGCCAGTAGTATAGCGGGCGGGAGCTCCTACAATGAGCAGTTCTTC
CDR3aa: CASSIAGGSSYNEQFF

d_gene: .
j_gene: TRBJ1-1
abundance: .
v_gene: TRBV9
len: 13
CDR3nt: TGTGCCAGCAGCGTAGGGGAGCTCCCCGAAGCTTTCTTT
CDR3aa: CASSVGELPEAFF

d_gene: .
j_gene: TRBJ1-2
abundance: .
v_gene: TRBV15
len: 16
CDR3nt: TGTGCCACCAGCAGAGATGTCAGGGCTTTCGGCTATGGCTACACCTTC
CDR3aa: CATSRDVRAFGYGYTF

d_gene: .
j_gene: TRBJ1-2
abundance: .
v_gene: TRBV7-9
len: 14
CDR3nt: TGTGCCAGCAGCTCCCCCGGGGCCAACTATGGCTACACCTTC
CDR3aa: CASSSPGANYGYTF

d_gene: .
j_gene: TRBJ2-6
abundance: once
v_gene: TRBV18
len: 17
CDR3nt: TGTGCCAGCTCACCCCGGGCAGCAACCTCTGGGGCCAACGTCCTGACTTTC
CDR3aa: CASSPRAATSGANVLTF

d_gene: TRBD2
j_gene: TRBJ2-1
abundance: .
v_gene: TRBV7-2
len: 17
CDR3nt: TGTGCCAGCAGCGATGGAAGTAGCGGGAGGGGAGGGTGGGAGCAGTTCTTC
CDR3aa: CASSDGSSGRGGWEQFF

d_gene: .
j_gene: TRBJ1-4
abundance: .
v_gene: TRBV7-9
len: 12
CDR3nt: TGTGCCAGCAGAGCAACTAATGAAAAACTGTTTTTT
CDR3aa: CASRATNEKLFF

d_gene: TRBD1
j_gene: TRBJ2-2
abundance: .
v_gene: TRBV4-1
len: 16
CDR3nt: TGCGCCAGCAGCCAACCGGACAGGGGAATCGGCGGGGAGCTGTTTTTT
CDR3aa: CASSQPDRGIGGELFF

d_gene: TRBD2
j_gene: TRBJ2-1
abundance: .
v_gene: TRBV5-1
len: 15
CDR3nt: TGCGCCAGCAGTTTTCTAGCGGCCAAAGACAATGAGCAGTTCTTC
CDR3aa: CASSFLAAKDNEQFF

d_gene: .
j_gene: TRBJ2-2
abundance: .
v_gene: TRBV19
len: 16
CDR3nt: TGTGCCAGTAGTATCTTCCGCTCTCGGGACACCGGGGAGCTGTTTTTT
CDR3aa: CASSIFRSRDTGELFF

d_gene: TRBD1
j_gene: TRBJ2-3
abundance: .
v_gene: TRBV30
len: 15
CDR3nt: TGTGCCTGGAGTGACGGGACAGGGGCCACAGATACGCAGTATTTT
CDR3aa: CAWSDGTGATDTQYF

d_gene: TRBD1
j_gene: TRBJ1-2
abundance: .
v_gene: TRBV6-5
len: 15
CDR3nt: TGTGCCAGCAAGACAGGGGGCCCCGCAAGCTATGGCTACACCTTC
CDR3aa: CASKTGGPASYGYTF

d_gene: TRBD1
j_gene: TRBJ2-2
abundance: .
v_gene: TRBV19
len: 14
CDR3nt: TGTGCCACAGCCGGGACAGGAGAAACCGGGGAGCTGTTTTTT
CDR3aa: CATAGTGETGELFF

d_gene: .
j_gene: TRBJ1-1
abundance: .
v_gene: TRBV6-5
len: 14
CDR3nt: TGTGCCAGCACCTTAGAGGCTCCGACGGCTGAAGCTTTCTTT
CDR3aa: CASTLEAPTAEAFF

d_gene: .
j_gene: TRBJ2-7
abundance: once
v_gene: TRBV27
len: 11
CDR3nt: TGTGGCGTGGGTCCGAGCTACGAGCAGTACTTC
CDR3aa: CGVGPSYEQYF

d_gene: .
j_gene: TRBJ1-1
abundance: .
v_gene: TRBV7-9
len: 15
CDR3nt: TGTGCCAGCAGCTTTCGGGGGGGGGCGTATACTGAAGCTTTCTTT
CDR3aa: CASSFRGGAYTEAFF

d_gene: .
j_gene: TRBJ1-2
abundance: .
v_gene: TRBV7-9
len: 14
CDR3nt: TGTGCCAGCAGCCGGGGTGGACGCGCCTATGGCTACACCTTC
CDR3aa: CASSRGGRAYGYTF

d_gene: TRBD1
j_gene: TRBJ1-4
abundance: .
v_gene: TRBV4-1
len: 16
CDR3nt: TGCGCCAGCAGCCGAGAGGGGAGGGGGCGCAGTGAAAAACTGTTTTTT
CDR3aa: CASSREGRGRSEKLFF

d_gene: .
j_gene: TRBJ2-2
abundance: .
v_gene: TRBV25-1
len: 14
CDR3nt: TGTGCCAGCAGCCCCGCAGGGGTTCCCGGGGAGCTGTTTTTT
CDR3aa: CASSPAGVPGELFF

d_gene: TRBD1
j_gene: TRBJ1-2
abundance: .
v_gene: TRBV6-5
len: 14
CDR3nt: TGTGCCAGCACTCCCACCGGGACAGGATATGGCTACACCTTC
CDR3aa: CASTPTGTGYGYTF

d_gene: .
j_gene: TRBJ1-1
abundance: once
v_gene: TRBV13
len: 14
CDR3nt: TGTGCCAGCAGCTTCAGGACAGAGAACACTGAAGCTTTCTTT
CDR3aa: CASSFRTENTEAFF

d_gene: .
j_gene: TRBJ1-1
abundance: .
v_gene: TRBV19
len: 13
CDR3nt: TGTGCCAGTAGTCAGCAGGGAGGGTCTGAAGCTTTCTTT
CDR3aa: CASSQQGGSEAFF

d_gene: .
j_gene: TRBJ1-2
abundance: .
v_gene: TRBV7-9
len: 13
CDR3nt: TGTGCCAGCAGCGTTGGGGCTAACTATGGCTACACCTTC
CDR3aa: CASSVGANYGYTF